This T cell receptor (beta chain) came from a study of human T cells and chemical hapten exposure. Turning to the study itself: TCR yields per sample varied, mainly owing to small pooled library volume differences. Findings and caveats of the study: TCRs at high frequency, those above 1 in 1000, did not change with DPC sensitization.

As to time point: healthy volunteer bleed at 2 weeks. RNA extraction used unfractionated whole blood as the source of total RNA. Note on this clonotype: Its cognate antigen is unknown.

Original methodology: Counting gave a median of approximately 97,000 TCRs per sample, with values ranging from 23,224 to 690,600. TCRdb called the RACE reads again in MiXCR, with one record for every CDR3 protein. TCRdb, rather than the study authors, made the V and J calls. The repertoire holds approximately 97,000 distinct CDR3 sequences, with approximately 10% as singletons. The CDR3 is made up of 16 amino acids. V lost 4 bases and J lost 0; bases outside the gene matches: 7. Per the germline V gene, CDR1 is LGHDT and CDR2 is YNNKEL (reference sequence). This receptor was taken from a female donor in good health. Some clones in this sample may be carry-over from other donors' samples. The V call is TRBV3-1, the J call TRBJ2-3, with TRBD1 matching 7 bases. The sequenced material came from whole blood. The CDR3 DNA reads TGTGCCAGCAGCCGATCCGGGACAGCTAGCACAGATACGCAGTATTTT. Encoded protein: CASSRSGTASTDTQYF.